This note documents a single TCR beta chain sequence. The target antigen is unknown. One end of the junction does not line up with germline, which may come from a read error. Before being chosen for sequencing, patients had shown CD8+CD57+ cell expansion by flow cytometry. Receipt of therapy had not occurred in any patient by the time of blood sampling. The CDR3 length is 16 residues. Germline V gene sequence: CDR1 SEHNR, CDR2 FQNEAQ (reference sequence). This sample was taken from a study of CD8+CD57+ T cells in acquired aplastic anemia. Study in general: Sorted cells (CD4+ and CD8+) yielded DNA amounts that averaged roughly 3.2 ug.

Genomic DNA acted as the template from which TCR beta VDJ combination and CDR3 sequence profiling were carried out. TCRdb re-derived calls from the reads in MiXCR, one entry per CDR3 protein. The table shows 260,000 or so distinct CDR3 sequences, with less than 85% occurring only once. Whole-study results and caveats: The number of CD8+ CDR3 sequences shared by patients and controls was approximately 31.

The rearrangement joins TRBV7-9 to TRBJ2-6; 8 bases map to TRBD2. The TCR comes from a human donor with aplastic anemia. Sequencing used sorted CD4+, CD8+, or CD8+CD57+ T cells (not recorded which) from PBMCs. CDR3 protein: CASRVAGNYGANDLTF. The CDR3 DNA is TGTGCCAGCAGGGTAGCGGGGAACTACGGGGCCAACGACCTGACTTTC.